This T cell receptor (beta chain) was found in a study of monozygotic twins with cystic fibrosis. Study findings and constraints: The repertoire was suggested to be naive-dominated, clonality median roughly 0.0091. Monozygotic CF twin pairs shared significantly more nucleotide-identical clonotypes than unrelated CF individuals did. J usage was most co-twin-similar in 8 of 16 pairs, V in 13.

The repertoire was sequenced with immunoSEQ multiplex PCR; TCRdb's copy has only in-frame clones and lacks some. Of tens of thousands of clones in the sample, over 75% were seen once. Turning to this clone: What it recognizes is unknown.

Germline V lookup: CDR1 LGHNA, CDR2 YSLEER. The germline V and J ends were trimmed by 4 bases and 2 bases, with 15 bases remaining between them. There are 16 residues in the CDR3. This clonotype was sampled from a girl aged 2-10 years with cystic fibrosis. The sequencing sample was made of blood. The chain joins TRBV4-3 to TRBJ2-1; D is possibly TRBD2 (6 bases). CDR3 DNA: TGCGCCAGCAGCCGGGGGTTAGCGGCAACCTACAATGAGCAGTTCTTC. This sequence encodes CASSRGLAATYNEQFF.